This T cell receptor (beta chain) is from a study of shared clonotypes between healthy human individuals. This clone was counted once. The antigen is undetermined. Overall study findings and caveats: It was expected that sequencing depth would affect clonotype sharing among donors. Against clonotypes common to all four donors, non-shared ones had lower generation probabilities. Tissue TCR repertoires likely differ from these blood-only repertoires. Naive subsets, compared against memory subsets, generally had larger estimated richness values.

Clones were sequenced by immunoSEQ multiplex PCR, and TCRdb holds only the in-frame ones, with some missing. Of more than 2 million clones listed, under 97% are singletons. The CDR3 loop spans 13 amino acids. CDR1 and CDR2 from the germline V gene are SGHTA and FQGNSA. V was clipped by 3 bases and J by 6 bases, with 11 bases between them. The sequenced material came from naive CD4+ T cells sorted from blood. Stated subset: CD45RA+ positively selected. This TCR was recovered from a young man in good health. V is TRBV7-2 and J is TRBJ1-1, with D possibly being TRBD1 (6 bases). The CDR3 nucleotides read TGTGCCAGCAGCTTTAGGGGGTTAGCTGAAGCTTTCTTT. As protein: CASSFRGLAEAFF.